In its sample, the clone carrying this T cell receptor (beta chain) ranks as medium-sized. Sequencing used immunoSEQ multiplex PCR; TCRdb keeps in-frame clones, though not all of them. The sample comprises fewer than 55,000 clones, around 80% of which are singletons, and approximately 7.5% rests with the top ten. The data were obtained in a study of OX40 agonist ivuxolimab in advanced cancers. The wider study: The patients received agonistic anti-OX40 (CD134) antibody ivuxolimab.

This clonotype was obtained from an adult with an advanced solid tumor such as melanoma, head and neck, liver or kidney cancer. The source was CD4+ or CD8+ T cells sorted from blood, collected in a trial of the OX40 agonist ivuxolimab.

CDR3 sequence (DNA): TGTGCCAGTAGTATTGGGAGGGTCGCCGGGGAGCTGTTTTTT. This encodes CASSIGRVAGELFF. The chain has TRBV19 and TRBJ2-2; the match to TRBD2 covers 7 bases. V lost 3 bases, J lost 6 bases, and 4 bases stayed unmatched. This CDR3 region has 14 residues. Germline assignment: CDR1 LNHDA and CDR2 SQIVND (reference sequence).